This T cell receptor beta chain was recorded in a study of monozygotic twins with inflammatory bowel disease. Points from the study as a whole: IBD patients, compared with healthy twins, shared fewer clonotypes with others (especially with disease activity).

Samples each yielded cDNA through eight separate reactions. TCRdb re-called the 5' RACE reads; every CDR3 protein appears as one record, without DNA. The sample includes about 210,000 distinct CDR3 sequences. Concerning this clonotype itself: The antigen is unknown.

CDR3 length: 12 amino acids. From germline, CDR1 is SGHTA and CDR2 FQGNSA. Sequencing used blood. The V and J genes are TRBV7-2 and TRBJ2-5. The TCR originated in a human donor with ulcerative colitis or Crohn's disease, or a healthy co-twin of an affected twin (not recorded which). CDR3 region: CASSRPRETQYF. Filled out from reference TRBV7-2 and TRBJ2-5, the complete variable domain reads GAGVSQSPSNKVTEKGKDVELRCDPISGHTALYWYRQSLGQGLEFLIYFQGNSAPDKSGLPSDRFSAERTGGSVSTLTIQRTQQEDSAVYLCASSRPRETQYFGPGTRLLVL.